The T cell receptor beta chain under discussion was sequenced for a study of T cell responses to AZD1222 COVID-19 vaccine. Whole-study results and caveats: Without day 14 samples, only post-peak T cell repertoires were studied.

Generated by immunoSEQ multiplex PCR, the TCRdb table keeps only in-frame clones and is missing some. The sample shows roughly 150,000 clones, roughly 85% of them seen only once. CDR3 size: 15 residues. CDR1 and CDR2 (germline): MNHEY, SVGEGT. V lost 2 bases and J lost 4; bases outside the gene matches: 5. A word on this clone: The target antigen is unknown.

The source is an adult who received the AZD1222 COVID-19 vaccine. This sample comprised peripheral blood, obtained 28 days after the second AZD1222 dose. V gene TRBV6-2 or TRBV6-3 combines with J gene TRBJ1-3, with TRBD1 matching 7 bases. CDR3 protein: CASSYQGQAGNTIYF. As DNA, the CDR3 is TGTGCCAGCAGTTACCAAGGACAGGCCGGAAACACCATATATTTT.